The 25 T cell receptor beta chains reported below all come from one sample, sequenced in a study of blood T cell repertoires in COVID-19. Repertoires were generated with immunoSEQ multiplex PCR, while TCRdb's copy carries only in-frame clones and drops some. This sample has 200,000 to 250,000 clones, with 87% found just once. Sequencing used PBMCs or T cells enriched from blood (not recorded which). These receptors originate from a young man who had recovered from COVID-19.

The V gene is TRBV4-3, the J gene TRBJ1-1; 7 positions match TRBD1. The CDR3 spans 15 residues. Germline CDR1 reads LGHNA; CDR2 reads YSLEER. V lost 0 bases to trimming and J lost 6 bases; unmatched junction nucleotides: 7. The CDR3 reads CASSQDPGQSAEAFF. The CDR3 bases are TGCGCCAGCAGCCAAGACCCGGGACAGTCGGCTGAAGCTTTCTTT.

The CDR3 spells CASSLAGLWGNQPQHF. The CDR3 bases are TGTGCCAGCAGTCTTGCAGGGCTTTGGGGAAATCAGCCCCAGCATTTT. The rearrangement joins TRBV5-8 to TRBJ1-5; the D gene is possibly TRBD1 (5 bases). Germline V CDR1 and CDR2: SGHTS, YDEGEE. The germline V and J ends were trimmed by 5 bases and 4 bases, with 19 bases remaining between them. The CDR3 contains 16 residues.

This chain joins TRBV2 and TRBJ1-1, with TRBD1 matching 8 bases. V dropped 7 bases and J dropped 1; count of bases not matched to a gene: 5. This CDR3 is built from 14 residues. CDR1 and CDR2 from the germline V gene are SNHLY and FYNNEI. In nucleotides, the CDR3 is TGTGCCAGCACACGACAGGGGACGAACACTGAAGCTTTCTTT. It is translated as CASTRQGTNTEAFF.

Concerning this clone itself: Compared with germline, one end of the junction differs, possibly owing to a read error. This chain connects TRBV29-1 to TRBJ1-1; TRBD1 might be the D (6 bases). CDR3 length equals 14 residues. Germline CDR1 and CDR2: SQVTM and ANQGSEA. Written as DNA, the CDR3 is TGTAGTGGGACGAGGACAGCGACGAACACTGAAGCTTTCTTT. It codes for CSGTRTATNTEAFF.

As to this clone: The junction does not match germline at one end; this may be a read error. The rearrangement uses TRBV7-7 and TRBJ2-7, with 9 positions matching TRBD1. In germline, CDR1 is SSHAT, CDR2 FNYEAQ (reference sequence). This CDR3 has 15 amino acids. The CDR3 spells CASSSGQGIDYEQYF. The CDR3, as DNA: TGTGCTAGCAGCTCCGGACAGGGGATAGACTACGAGCAGTACTTC.

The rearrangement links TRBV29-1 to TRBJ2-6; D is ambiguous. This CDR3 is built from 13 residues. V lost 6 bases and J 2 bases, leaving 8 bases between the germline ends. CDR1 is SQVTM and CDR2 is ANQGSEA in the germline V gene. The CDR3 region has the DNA TGCAGCGTCCCCGGTCCTGGGGCCAACGTCCTGACTTTC. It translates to CSVPGPGANVLTF.

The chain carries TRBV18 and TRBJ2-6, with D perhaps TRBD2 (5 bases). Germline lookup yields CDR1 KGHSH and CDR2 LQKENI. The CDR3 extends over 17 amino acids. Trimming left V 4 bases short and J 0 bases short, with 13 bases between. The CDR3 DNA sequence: TGTGCCAGCTCACTGGGAGCCGGACCCTCTGGGGCCAACGTCCTGACTTTC. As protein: CASSLGAGPSGANVLTF.

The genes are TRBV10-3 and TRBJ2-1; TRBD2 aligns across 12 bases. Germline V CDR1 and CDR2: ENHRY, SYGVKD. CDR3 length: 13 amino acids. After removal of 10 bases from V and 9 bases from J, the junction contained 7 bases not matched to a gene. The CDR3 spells CATGLAGSVEQFF. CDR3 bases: TGTGCCACTGGACTAGCGGGGTCGGTTGAGCAGTTCTTC.

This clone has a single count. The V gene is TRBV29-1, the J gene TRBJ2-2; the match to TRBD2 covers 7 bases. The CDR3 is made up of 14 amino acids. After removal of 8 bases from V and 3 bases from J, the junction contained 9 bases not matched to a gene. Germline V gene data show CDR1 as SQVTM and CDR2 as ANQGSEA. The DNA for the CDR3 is TGCAGCACGGGGGGTAGCGGGCACACCGGGGAGCTGTTTTTT. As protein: CSTGGSGHTGELFF.

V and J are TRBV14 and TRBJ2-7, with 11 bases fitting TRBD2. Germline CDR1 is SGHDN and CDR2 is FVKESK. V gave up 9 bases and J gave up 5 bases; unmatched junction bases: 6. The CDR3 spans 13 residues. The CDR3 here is CASGLAGTHEQYF. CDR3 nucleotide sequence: TGTGCCAGTGGACTAGCGGGTACCCACGAGCAGTACTTC.

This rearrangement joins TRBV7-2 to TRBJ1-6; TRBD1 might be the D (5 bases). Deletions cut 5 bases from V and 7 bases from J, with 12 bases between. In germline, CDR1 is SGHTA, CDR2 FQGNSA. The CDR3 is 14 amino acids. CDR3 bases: TGTGCCAGCAGCGCGGGGTGGGACAATTCACCCCTCCACTTT. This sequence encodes CASSAGWDNSPLHF. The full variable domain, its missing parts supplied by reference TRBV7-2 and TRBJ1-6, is GAGVSQSPSNKVTEKGKDVELRCDPISGHTALYWYRQSLGQGLEFLIYFQGNSAPDKSGLPSDRFSAERTGGSVSTLTIQRTQQEDSAVYLCASSAGWDNSPLHFGNGTRLTVT.

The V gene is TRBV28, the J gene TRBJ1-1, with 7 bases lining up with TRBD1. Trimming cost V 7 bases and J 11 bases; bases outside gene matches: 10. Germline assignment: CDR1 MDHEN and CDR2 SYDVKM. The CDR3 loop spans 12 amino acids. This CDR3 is CASKTGLNYAFF. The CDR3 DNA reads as TGTGCCAGCAAGACAGGGCTCAATTATGCTTTCTTT. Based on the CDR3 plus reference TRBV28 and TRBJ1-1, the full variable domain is DVKVTQSSRYLVKRTGEKVFLECVQDMDHENMFWYRQDPGLGLRLIYFSYDVKMKEKGDIPEGYSVSREKKERFSLILESASTNQTSMYLCASKTGLNYAFFGQGTRLTVV.

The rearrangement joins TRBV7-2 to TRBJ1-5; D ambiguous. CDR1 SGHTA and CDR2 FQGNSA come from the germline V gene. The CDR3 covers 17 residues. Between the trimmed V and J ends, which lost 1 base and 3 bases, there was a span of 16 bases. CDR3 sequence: CASSLEVLGSYNQPQHF. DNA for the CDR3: TGTGCCAGCAGCTTAGAGGTTTTGGGCTCTTACAATCAGCCCCAGCATTTT.

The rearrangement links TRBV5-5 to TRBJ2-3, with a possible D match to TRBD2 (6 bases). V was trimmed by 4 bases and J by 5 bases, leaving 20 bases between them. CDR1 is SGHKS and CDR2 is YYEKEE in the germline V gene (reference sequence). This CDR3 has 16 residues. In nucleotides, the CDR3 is TGTGCCAGCAGCCCCGATCGCGGGACCTCCCAAGATACGCAGTATTTT. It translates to CASSPDRGTSQDTQYF.

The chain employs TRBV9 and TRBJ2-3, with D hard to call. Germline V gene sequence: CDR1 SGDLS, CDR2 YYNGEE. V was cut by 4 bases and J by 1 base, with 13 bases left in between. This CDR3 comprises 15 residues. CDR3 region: CASSPIASRTDTQYF. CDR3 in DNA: TGTGCCAGCAGCCCGATAGCTTCCCGCACAGATACGCAGTATTTT.

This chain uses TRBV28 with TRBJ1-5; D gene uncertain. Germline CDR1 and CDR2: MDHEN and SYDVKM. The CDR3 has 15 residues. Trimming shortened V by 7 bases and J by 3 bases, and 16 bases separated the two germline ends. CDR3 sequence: CASTLLKRLNQPQHF. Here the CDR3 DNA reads TGTGCCAGCACCCTATTAAAGAGGCTCAATCAGCCCCAGCATTTT. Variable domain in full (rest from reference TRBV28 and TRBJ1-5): DVKVTQSSRYLVKRTGEKVFLECVQDMDHENMFWYRQDPGLGLRLIYFSYDVKMKEKGDIPEGYSVSREKKERFSLILESASTNQTSMYLCASTLLKRLNQPQHFGDGTRLSIL.

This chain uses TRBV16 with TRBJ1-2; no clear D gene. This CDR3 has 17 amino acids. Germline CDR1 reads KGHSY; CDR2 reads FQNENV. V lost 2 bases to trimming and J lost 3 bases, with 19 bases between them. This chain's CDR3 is CASSQGLVSMGDYGYTF. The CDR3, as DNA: TGTGCCAGCAGCCAAGGACTCGTCTCAATGGGAGACTATGGCTACACCTTC.

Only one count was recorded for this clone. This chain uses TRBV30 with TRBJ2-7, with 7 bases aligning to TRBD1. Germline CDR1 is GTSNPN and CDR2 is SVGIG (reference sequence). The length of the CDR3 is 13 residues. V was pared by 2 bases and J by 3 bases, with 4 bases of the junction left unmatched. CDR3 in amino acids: CAWSKDRDYEQYF. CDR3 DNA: TGTGCCTGGAGTAAAGACAGGGACTACGAGCAGTACTTC.

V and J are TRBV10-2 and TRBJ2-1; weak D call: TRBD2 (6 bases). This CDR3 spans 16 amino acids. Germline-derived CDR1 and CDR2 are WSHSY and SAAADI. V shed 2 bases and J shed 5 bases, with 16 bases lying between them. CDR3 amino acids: CASSENYGGMHNEQFF. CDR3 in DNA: TGCGCCAGCAGTGAGAATTATGGGGGGATGCACAATGAGCAGTTCTTC.

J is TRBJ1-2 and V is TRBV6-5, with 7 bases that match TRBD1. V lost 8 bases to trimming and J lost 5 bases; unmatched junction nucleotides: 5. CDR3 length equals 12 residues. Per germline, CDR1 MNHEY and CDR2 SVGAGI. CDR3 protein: CASYGTAYGYTF. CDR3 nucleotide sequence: TGTGCCAGCTACGGGACAGCTTATGGCTACACCTTC.

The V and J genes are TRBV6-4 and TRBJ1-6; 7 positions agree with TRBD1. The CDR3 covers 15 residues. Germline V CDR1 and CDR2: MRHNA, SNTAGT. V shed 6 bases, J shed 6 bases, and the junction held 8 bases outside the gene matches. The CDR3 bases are TGTGCCAGCAGCCTAACAGGGGCCAGTAATTCACCCCTCCACTTT. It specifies CASSLTGASNSPLHF.

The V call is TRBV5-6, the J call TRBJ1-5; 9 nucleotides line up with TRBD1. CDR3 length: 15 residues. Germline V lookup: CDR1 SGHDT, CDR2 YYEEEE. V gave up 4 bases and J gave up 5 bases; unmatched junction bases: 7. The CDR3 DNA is TGTGCCAGCAGCCAGACAGGGGGAAGGGATCAGCCCCAGCATTTT. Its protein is CASSQTGGRDQPQHF.

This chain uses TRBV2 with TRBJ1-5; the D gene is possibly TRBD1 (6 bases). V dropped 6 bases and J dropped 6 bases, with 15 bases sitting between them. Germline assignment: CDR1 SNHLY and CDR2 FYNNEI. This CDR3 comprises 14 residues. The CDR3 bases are TGTGCCAGCAGCGATACAGGGTTGGGTCAGCCCCAGCATTTT. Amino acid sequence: CASSDTGLGQPQHF.

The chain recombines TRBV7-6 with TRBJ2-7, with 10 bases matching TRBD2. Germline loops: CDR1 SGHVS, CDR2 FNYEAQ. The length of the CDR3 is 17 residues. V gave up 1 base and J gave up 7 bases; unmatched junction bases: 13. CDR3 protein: CASSLGVAGGSLEEQYF. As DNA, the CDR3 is TGTGCCAGCAGCTTAGGGGTAGCGGGAGGTTCTCTGGAGGAGCAGTACTTC.

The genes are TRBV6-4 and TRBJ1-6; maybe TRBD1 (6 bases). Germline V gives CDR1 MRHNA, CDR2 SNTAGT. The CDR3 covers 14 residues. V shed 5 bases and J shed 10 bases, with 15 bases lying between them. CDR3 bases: TGTGCCAGCAGTCCGGGACGACAGGACTCACCCCTCCACTTT. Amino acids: CASSPGRQDSPLHF.